This T cell receptor beta chain derives from a study of CD4 T cells in relation to SARS-CoV-2 and coronaviruses. Study-wide context: TCR beta CDR3s were sequenced after roughly nine-day antigen culture of PBMCs. Study-level findings and limits: Approximately 65% of donors had memory CD4+ clonotypes crossrecognizing SARS-CoV-2 and common cold coronavirus spike.

Unexposed donor CD4+ T cells date from about 2011-2018, before the COVID-19 pandemic. After more than eight days of culture, CD4+ T cells were isolated. Cells permitting, SARS-CoV-2 S/N and four cold-coronavirus spikes were tested on unexposed-donor CD4+ T cells. Half the medium was replaced with IL-2 medium on days 3 and 7. Libraries were prepared by immunoSEQ multiplex PCR; TCRdb keeps only in-frame clonotypes and omits some of them. The sample consists of around 23,000 clones, about 73% of them appearing once. For this clone: Its antigen is undetermined.

The CDR3 runs to 15 residues. Germline CDR1 is WNHNN and CDR2 is SYGVQD (reference sequence). Unmatched junction bases numbered 7, after V lost 0 bases and J lost 5 bases. The chain carries TRBV10-1 and TRBJ2-7; 7 bases agree with TRBD2. Sequenced: CD4+ T cells from PBMCs, cultured in vitro. The clonotype comes from a human donor in good health. This CDR3 is CASSESASGRNEQYF. For the CDR3, the DNA is TGCGCCAGCAGTGAGTCGGCTAGCGGACGGAACGAGCAGTACTTC.